Reported below is one TCR beta chain. This record comes from a study of blood T cell repertoires in COVID-19. Study-level background: The United States, Italy and Spain provided the acute and convalescent COVID-19 samples. T cells, B-cell-depleted T cells, or PBMCs provided the cDNA or gDNA that served as material.

In the study's own analysis: Estimation of nucleated cell counts relied on the amplification of reference gene primers. Produced via immunoSEQ multiplex PCR; TCRdb's table is partial and in-frame only. V and J calls and clone size come straight from that table; D and trimming were deduced from the DNA. The data contain over 300,000 clones, about 83% of them singletons. The specimen was peripheral blood. This receptor was taken from a woman in her forties or fifties with acute or convalescent COVID-19.

CDR3 region: CASSPSGTGVQPQHF. Written as DNA, the CDR3 is TGTGCCAGCAGCCCCTCGGGGACAGGGGTACAGCCCCAGCATTTT. The chain is built from TRBV6-5 and TRBJ1-5; 10 nucleotides agree with TRBD1. The CDR3 consists of 15 residues. Germline CDR1 MNHEY, CDR2 SVGAGI. V trimming: 6 bases; J trimming: 7 bases; junction bases outside the gene matches: 9.